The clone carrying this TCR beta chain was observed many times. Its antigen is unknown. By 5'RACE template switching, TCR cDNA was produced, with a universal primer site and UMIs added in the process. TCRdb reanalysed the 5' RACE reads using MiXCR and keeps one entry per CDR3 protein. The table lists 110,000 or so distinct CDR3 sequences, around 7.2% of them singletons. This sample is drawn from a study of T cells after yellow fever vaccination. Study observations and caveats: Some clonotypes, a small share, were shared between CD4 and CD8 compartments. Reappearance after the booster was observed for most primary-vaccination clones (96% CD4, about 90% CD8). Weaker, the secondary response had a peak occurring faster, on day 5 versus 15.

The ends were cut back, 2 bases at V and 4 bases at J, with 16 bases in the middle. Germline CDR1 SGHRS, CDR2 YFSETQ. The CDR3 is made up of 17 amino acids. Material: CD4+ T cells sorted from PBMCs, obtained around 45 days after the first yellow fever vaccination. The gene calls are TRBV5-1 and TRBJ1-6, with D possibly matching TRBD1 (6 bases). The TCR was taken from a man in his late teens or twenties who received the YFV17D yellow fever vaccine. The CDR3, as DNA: TGCGCCAGCAGCTTCGGACCAGGGGATGGATATAATTCACCCCTCCACTTT. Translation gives CASSFGPGDGYNSPLHF.